This T cell receptor (beta chain) was identified in a study of glioma-infiltrating T cells. Study details: Before surgery, glioma patients received dexamethasone for at most six days.

The CDR3 runs 16 residues. Looked up from germline, CDR1 is MNHEY and CDR2 is SVGEGT. Trimming shortened V by 2 bases and J by 0 bases, and 13 bases separated the two germline ends. Study-wide results and caveats: Shared blood CDR3 signature motifs marked patients with low tissue-blood divergence. Gliomas, especially low-grade, showed above-expected tissue-blood divergence; non-neoplastic patients showed below. Only very few CDR3 sequences appeared in both tissue and blood.

The iRepertoire nested amplicon-rescue multiplex PCR amplified TCR alpha and beta CDR3s from RNA. TCRdb used MiXCR to reprocess the multiplex PCR reads, holding one entry per CDR3 protein. Of approximately 400,000 distinct CDR3 sequences listed, roughly two fifths are singletons. This clonotype was counted many times. Its target is not known. The chain recombines TRBV6-2 or TRBV6-3 with TRBJ1-1; unclear D gene. The clonotype was recovered from a human donor with low-grade glioma or glioblastoma, undergoing nonglioma brain surgery, or in good health (not recorded which). The material sequenced was glioma tissue, nonneoplastic brain tissue, or PBMCs (not recorded which). This CDR3 is CASSYPGDLMNTEAFF. As DNA, the CDR3 is TGTGCCAGCAGTTACCCAGGAGACCTTATGAACACTGAAGCTTTCTTT.